This T cell receptor (beta chain) stems from a study of cytomegalovirus exposure and HLA in healthy donors. Study at large: Caucasian-associated ancestry cluster membership applied to 75% to 85% of 398 genotyped donors.

60 Vbeta and 13 Jbeta primers were used in PCR. Sequenced by immunoSEQ multiplex PCR; TCRdb stores in-frame clones only, minus some. The sample lists 150,000 to 200,000 clones; around 80% were seen once. The CDR3 runs to 13 residues. The V gene's germline CDR1 is MNHNS and CDR2 SASEGT. Trimming shortened V by 10 bases and J by 0 bases, and 12 bases separated the two germline ends. Points from the study as a whole: Presence/absence comparisons presumed near-even sequencing depth among donors.

Regarding this clone: Its antigen remains unidentified.

Donors had nominal health at sampling but likely had unrecorded immune exposures. V and J are TRBV6-1 and TRBJ1-2; D remains ambiguous. This clonotype originated in a male donor in good health and CMV-seronegative. Sequencing used PBMCs. CDR3 nucleotides: TGTGCCACCTTAAGCAGGCCTAACTATGGCTACACCTTC. Translating gives CATLSRPNYGYTF.